This TCR beta chain was profiled in a study of a mutant IDH1 vaccine in newly diagnosed glioma. Overall study: Earlier treatment was radiotherapy, temozolomide, or both, with most getting both.

Comments on this clone: Its specificity is unknown.

Trimming took off 0 bases at V and 1 base at J, with 3 bases between the two ends. The CDR3 covers 13 residues. Germline lookup yields CDR1 MDHEN and CDR2 SYDVKM. General study results and limits: Seemingly, pseudoprogression had no relation to changes in the top peripheral T cell clonotypes. The vaccine induced immune responses, and these occurred in about 95% of patients.

Described time point: baseline, week 1 (first vaccination visit). This sample's treatment: pre-vaccination baseline after standard-of-care therapy. Libraries were prepared by immunoSEQ multiplex PCR; TCRdb keeps only in-frame clonotypes and omits some of them. The table lists fewer than 100,000 clones, around 90% of them singletons. This sample comprised PBMCs, obtained from a glioma patient treated with radiotherapy, temozolomide or both. The rearrangement uses TRBV28 and TRBJ1-1; D unresolved. This TCR derives from a woman between 45 and 60 years old with glioma. The CDR3 bases are TGTGCCAGCAGTTTATGGCAGAACACTGAAGCTTTCTTT. This encodes CASSLWQNTEAFF.